One and the same sample provided the 25 T cell receptor beta chains below, sequenced in a study of shared clonotypes between healthy human individuals. Method: immunoSEQ multiplex PCR; TCRdb's copy keeps in-frame clones and lacks some. The sample contains approximately 500,000 clones, roughly 85% of which appear only once. The material sequenced was PBMCs. These receptors were taken from a woman in her thirties or forties in good health. Some clones in this sample may be carry-over from other donors' samples.

V and J are TRBV10-3 and TRBJ2-3; 7 bases fit TRBD1. CDR1 and CDR2 (germline): ENHRY, SYGVKD. V lost 6 bases to trimming and J lost 5 bases; unmatched junction nucleotides: 8. CDR3 length equals 14 residues. The DNA for the CDR3 is TGTGCCATCAGGGAAACAGGGGATGGAGATACGCAGTATTTT. Protein sequence: CAIRETGDGDTQYF.

The chain employs TRBV4-3 and TRBJ1-1; 8 positions match TRBD1. Looked up from germline, CDR1 is LGHNA and CDR2 is YSLEER. CDR3 length: 14 amino acids. After removal of 4 bases from V and 1 base from J, the junction contained 2 bases not matched to a gene. The CDR3 DNA reads TGCGCCAGCAGCCCCGGGACAGGGAACACTGAAGCTTTCTTT. It yields the protein CASSPGTGNTEAFF.

V is TRBV4-3 and J is TRBJ2-5; D tentatively fits TRBD1 or TRBD2 (5 bases each). CDR3 size: 15 residues. The germline gives CDR1 LGHNA, CDR2 YSLEER. Deletions cut 0 bases from V and 5 bases from J, with 13 bases between. CDR3 sequence (DNA): TGCGCCAGCAGCCAAGACCCCCGAGAGGGGGAGACCCAGTACTTC. Amino acids: CASSQDPREGETQYF.

This chain connects TRBV7-2 to TRBJ2-7; 13 bases match TRBD2. This CDR3 has 16 residues. CDR1 and CDR2 from the germline V gene are SGHTA and FQGNSA. The V segment lost 4 bases and the J segment 7 bases; nucleotides outside the gene matches: 10. This CDR3 is CASSSGTSGNTGEQYF. DNA of the CDR3: TGTGCCAGCAGCTCTGGGACTAGCGGGAACACAGGGGAGCAGTACTTC.

This chain links TRBV29-1 with TRBJ1-2; D not certain. Deletions cut 3 bases from V and 3 bases from J, with 17 bases between. The CDR3 runs to 15 residues. In germline, CDR1 is SQVTM, CDR2 ANQGSEA. The CDR3 spells CSVDKSGRSDYGYTF. The CDR3 DNA follows: TGCAGCGTTGATAAGTCTGGCAGGTCCGACTATGGCTACACCTTC.

This chain uses TRBV6-1 with TRBJ2-1; perhaps D is TRBD1 or TRBD2 (6 bases each). The V and J ends lost 2 bases and 7 bases respectively, with 15 bases between them. The CDR3 length is 15 residues. From germline, CDR1 is MNHNS and CDR2 SASEGT. Here the CDR3 DNA reads TGTGCCAGCAGTGAATCAAGGGGGGTTGGGAATGAGCAGTTCTTC. This sequence encodes CASSESRGVGNEQFF.

This clone showed up just once. This rearrangement joins TRBV28 to TRBJ2-2; D is undetermined. Trimming removed 5 bases from V and 6 bases from J, with 7 bases in between. Germline CDR1 is MDHEN and CDR2 is SYDVKM. The CDR3 is made up of 12 amino acids. The CDR3 sequence: CASSNQAGELFF. DNA for the CDR3: TGTGCCAGCAGTAACCAAGCCGGGGAGCTGTTTTTT. Full variable domain (remainder filled in from reference TRBV28 and TRBJ2-2): DVKVTQSSRYLVKRTGEKVFLECVQDMDHENMFWYRQDPGLGLRLIYFSYDVKMKEKGDIPEGYSVSREKKERFSLILESASTNQTSMYLCASSNQAGELFFGEGSRLTVL.

This chain links TRBV28 with TRBJ1-1; TRBD1 aligns across 9 bases. Germline CDR1 is MDHEN and CDR2 is SYDVKM. With 7 bases clipped from V and 5 bases from J, the junction kept 8 bases outside the gene matches. This CDR3 has 14 residues. The CDR3 DNA follows: TGTGCCAGCATGGTTACAGGGGGCTGGACTGAAGCTTTCTTT. It is translated as CASMVTGGWTEAFF. Full variable domain (remainder filled in from reference TRBV28 and TRBJ1-1): DVKVTQSSRYLVKRTGEKVFLECVQDMDHENMFWYRQDPGLGLRLIYFSYDVKMKEKGDIPEGYSVSREKKERFSLILESASTNQTSMYLCASMVTGGWTEAFFGQGTRLTVV.

In this sample, this clone turned up once. The chain links TRBV11-2 to TRBJ2-6; no clear D. This CDR3 spans 13 amino acids. V was clipped by 2 bases and J by 2 bases, with 1 base between them. Germline V lookup: CDR1 SGHAT, CDR2 FQNNGV. CDR3 DNA: TGTGCCAGCAGCTTACCTGGGGCCAACGTCCTGACTTTC. Protein: CASSLPGANVLTF.

The chain couples TRBV28 to TRBJ2-2; D is unclear. Per germline, CDR1 MDHEN and CDR2 SYDVKM. The CDR3 has 13 residues. V was cut by 10 bases and J by 2 bases, with 11 bases left in between. The chain's CDR3 is CATLDRNTGELFF. CDR3 in DNA: TGTGCCACCCTTGACCGTAACACCGGGGAGCTGTTTTTT.

This clone was observed a few times. The CDR3, as DNA: TGTGCCAGCAGCTTAGCGGCCGGGGGTGGTGAAGCTTTCTTT. It is translated as CASSLAAGGGEAFF. V gene TRBV7-6 combines with J gene TRBJ1-1, with a weak D call TRBD1 (5 bases). Germline V CDR1 and CDR2: SGHVS, FNYEAQ. V dropped 0 bases and J dropped 7 bases, with 12 bases sitting between them. This CDR3 comprises 14 residues.

This chain links TRBV14 with TRBJ2-1; 9 nucleotides agree with TRBD2. With 5 bases clipped from V and 6 bases from J, the junction kept 20 bases outside the gene matches. CDR3 length: 19 residues. In germline, CDR1 is SGHDN, CDR2 FVKESK. The CDR3 DNA reads TGTGCCAGCAGCGCTATTTCCCCGACCCAGCGGGAGGTCGTCAATGAGCAGTTCTTC. Translating gives CASSAISPTQREVVNEQFF.

This clone was picked up many times. The chain employs TRBV5-1 and TRBJ2-4; 9 bases match TRBD2. In germline, CDR1 is SGHRS, CDR2 YFSETQ. V dropped 4 bases and J dropped 1; count of bases not matched to a gene: 15. The CDR3 is 19 amino acids. This CDR3 reads CASSPSTSGTGGAKNIQYF. CDR3 DNA: TGCGCCAGCAGCCCCTCGACTAGCGGCACAGGAGGGGCCAAAAACATTCAGTACTTC. The whole variable domain, filled in from reference TRBV5-1 and TRBJ2-4, reads KAGVTQTPRYLIKTRGQQVTLSCSPISGHRSVSWYQQTPGQGLQFLFEYFSETQRNKGNFPGRFSGRQFSNSRSEMNVSTLELGDSALYLCASSPSTSGTGGAKNIQYFGAGTRLSVL.

This clone occurred a few times. The chain uses TRBV16 and TRBJ1-4; no firm D call. V lost 0 bases and J lost 0, with 5 bases in between. This CDR3 contains 15 residues. Germline V gene data show CDR1 as KGHSY and CDR2 as FQNENV. CDR3 DNA: TGTGCCAGCAGCCAATCGGTTCCAACTAATGAAAAACTGTTTTTT. Translation gives CASSQSVPTNEKLFF.

This sequence joins TRBV20-1 and TRBJ2-7, with TRBD1 as a possible D gene (5 bases). The V end was cut by 5 bases, the J end by 3 bases, with 8 bases between. The CDR3 runs 11 residues. In germline, CDR1 is DFQATT, CDR2 SNEGSKA (reference sequence). CDR3 loop: CSAETDYEQYF. The CDR3 DNA is TGCAGTGCTGAGACAGACTACGAGCAGTACTTC.

This clone was found a few times. The gene calls are TRBV9 and TRBJ2-1, with D perhaps TRBD1 (6 bases). Between the trimmed V and J ends, which lost 3 bases and 6 bases, there was a span of 13 bases. The CDR3 is 14 amino acids. CDR1 and CDR2 from the germline V gene are SGDLS and YYNGEE. CDR3 in amino acids: CASSAGTPINEQFF. CDR3 DNA: TGTGCCAGCAGCGCCGGGACACCCATCAATGAGCAGTTCTTC.

The chain employs TRBV11-3 and TRBJ2-5; D may be TRBD2 (5 bases). Per germline, CDR1 SGHNT and CDR2 YENEEA. Trimming pared 5 bases from V and 7 bases from J, leaving 14 bases between. The length of the CDR3 is 13 residues. The CDR3 DNA reads TGTGCCAGCAGCACCACAGCGGTTGGGACCCAGTACTTC. Translation: CASSTTAVGTQYF.

Here the CDR3 reads CSVATSGLEQYF. In nucleotides, the CDR3 is TGCAGCGTTGCCACTAGCGGCTTGGAGCAGTACTTC. The V and J genes are TRBV29-1 and TRBJ2-7; 8 bases are a match to TRBD2. The V gene end was trimmed by 4 bases and the J gene end by 7 bases; junction bases not matched to a gene: 6. The CDR3 is made up of 12 amino acids. Germline V gene lookup returns CDR1 SQVTM and CDR2 ANQGSEA.

The chain is built from TRBV15 and TRBJ1-2, with a weak D call TRBD1 (6 bases). V was trimmed by 0 bases and J by 4 bases, leaving 12 bases between them. The CDR3 covers 15 residues. The V gene's germline CDR1 is LNHNV and CDR2 YYDKDF (reference sequence). The CDR3 DNA is TGTGCCACCAGCAGAGATACCAGGGGACCCTATGGCTACACCTTC. Protein product: CATSRDTRGPYGYTF.

This chain links TRBV5-4 with TRBJ2-1; D unresolved. Between the trimmed V and J ends, which lost 0 bases and 0 bases, there was a span of 10 bases. The germline CDR1 and CDR2 sequences are SGHNT and YYREEE (reference sequence). The CDR3 sequence is 16 residues long. CDR3 DNA sequence: TGTGCCAGCAGCTTGGGAGGCGGAACCTCCTACAATGAGCAGTTCTTC. It translates to CASSLGGGTSYNEQFF.

V usage is TRBV2 and J usage is TRBJ2-1, with 7 bases matching TRBD2. V shed 11 bases, J shed 4 bases, and the junction held 14 bases outside the gene matches. Germline loops: CDR1 SNHLY, CDR2 FYNNEI. The CDR3 is 15 amino acids. CDR3 sequence: CAAQREGTPYNEQFF. The DNA of the CDR3 is TGTGCCGCCCAAAGGGAGGGGACCCCTTACAATGAGCAGTTCTTC.

This chain uses TRBV30 with TRBJ1-1; the D is unclear. Trimming shortened V by 2 bases and J by 5 bases, and 9 bases separated the two germline ends. The CDR3 spans 12 residues. Germline V gene sequence: CDR1 GTSNPN, CDR2 SVGIG (reference sequence). The CDR3 bases are TGTGCCTGGAGTCCAGGACTTACTGAAGCTTTCTTT. This encodes CAWSPGLTEAFF.

The rearrangement links TRBV4-1 to TRBJ1-4; TRBD1 aligns across 8 bases. The germline gives CDR1 MGHRA, CDR2 YSYEKL. The CDR3 has 14 amino acids. V was pared by 3 bases and J by 7 bases, with 4 bases of the junction left unmatched. CDR3 loop: CASSQDRVVEKLFF. The CDR3 bases are TGCGCCAGCAGCCAGGACAGGGTTGTTGAAAAACTGTTTTTT.

This clone has a handful of counts. V usage is TRBV15 and J usage is TRBJ2-2; possibly TRBD2 for D (6 bases). The germline V gene has CDR1 LNHNV and CDR2 YYDKDF (reference sequence). Trimming took 2 bases from V and 5 from J, leaving 9 bases between them. This CDR3 is built from 14 residues. In DNA, the CDR3 is TGTGCCACCAGCAGACGGGCGGGGACCGGGGAGCTGTTTTTT. This gives the protein CATSRRAGTGELFF.

This chain links TRBV10-3 with TRBJ1-1, with 8 bases aligning to TRBD1. Germline values: CDR1 ENHRY, CDR2 SYGVKD. V gave up 7 bases and J gave up 3 bases; unmatched junction bases: 4. CDR3 length equals 13 residues. DNA of the CDR3: TGTGCCATCAAGACAGGGGAGGACACTGAAGCTTTCTTT. Its translation: CAIKTGEDTEAFF.